Sequencing of this T cell receptor beta chain was carried out in a study of regulatory T cells in long-lasting Graves disease. Study-wide points: Patients with persistent Graves' had lower TCR diversity than newly diagnosed patients. Results may be inaccurate due to the small sample size. Under persistent disease, TRBV28, TRBJ1-2 and TRBJ2-5 were used preferentially.

Indicated time point: persistent/refractory GD, antithyroid drugs over 5 years with positive TRAb. Researchers made the TCR library from RNA that was extracted from PBMCs. Deletions cut 3 bases from V and 0 bases from J, with 3 bases between. The CDR3 contains 13 residues. The V gene's germline CDR1 is MDHEN and CDR2 SYDVKM. As concerns this clonotype: Antigen specificity is unknown.

Sequencing libraries for TCR beta were prepared with iRepertoire HTBI primers and Arm-PCR of CDR3 regions. TCRdb recomputed calls from the multiplex PCR reads with MiXCR, one row per CDR3 protein. The repertoire holds 650,000 to 700,000 distinct CDR3 sequences, with 25% to 35% as singletons. The receptor's source is a female donor with Graves disease. The specimen comprised peripheral blood mononuclear cells (PBMCs), sampled when the disease was refractory, from a patient treated with antithyroid drugs. This rearrangement joins TRBV28 to TRBJ1-3; D unresolved. The CDR3 DNA is TGTGCCAGCAGTTTCGTCTCTGGAAACACCATATATTTT. Its translation is CASSFVSGNTIYF.